The next 18 T cell receptor beta chains were all read from a single sample in a study of cytomegalovirus exposure and HLA in healthy donors (dated by TCRdb to the late 2010s). The library was obtained by the immunoSEQ multiplex PCR assay. The multiplex PCR relied on a mix of 60 forward primers for TCR Vbeta segments and 13 reverse primers for TCR Jbeta segments. The source is immuneACCESS, and TCRdb retained only in-frame sequences with V and J called. Part of the clones is not carried over; for the studies checked, unresolved V genes explain less than half of this, and the remainder is unexplained. The sample data list some 78,000 clones, and over 65% of these were observed just once. The ten most abundant clones make up roughly 9% of the sample. Sequencing was carried out using PBMCs. The receptors originated from a man aged 40-50 years in good health and CMV-seropositive.

The chain recombines TRBV15 with TRBJ1-3, with 7 bases matching TRBD1. The ends lost 0 bases at V and 4 bases at J; junction bases unmatched: 6. Looked up from germline, CDR1 is LNHNV and CDR2 is YYDKDF (reference sequence). The CDR3 consists of 16 residues. In DNA form, the CDR3 reads TGTGCCACCAGCAGAGATCGACAGGGAACAGGAAACACCATATATTTT. Translation: CATSRDRQGTGNTIYF.

This sequence joins TRBV10-2 and TRBJ2-3; D may be TRBD2 (5 bases). Between the trimmed V and J ends, which lost 6 bases and 2 bases, there was a span of 9 bases. Germline assignment: CDR1 WSHSY and CDR2 SAAADI. The CDR3 has 13 residues. The CDR3 DNA sequence: TGCGCCAGCAGATTGGACTCCACAGATACGCAGTATTTT. The encoded protein is CASRLDSTDTQYF.

V and J are TRBV14 and TRBJ2-2, with D unclear. CDR3 length equals 12 residues. Germline loops: CDR1 SGHDN, CDR2 FVKESK. V was cut by 5 bases and J by 3 bases, with 4 bases left in between. This CDR3 reads CASSSDTGELFF. As DNA, the CDR3 is TGTGCCAGCAGCTCGGACACCGGGGAGCTGTTTTTT.

CDR3 region: CASSLGHRDYGYTF. CDR3 sequence (DNA): TGTGCCAGCAGTCTGGGACATCGTGACTATGGCTACACCTTC. This sequence joins TRBV28 and TRBJ1-2; D perhaps matches TRBD1 (6 bases). Looked up from germline, CDR1 is MDHEN and CDR2 is SYDVKM. The CDR3 covers 14 residues. V lost 5 bases and J lost 3, with 13 bases in between.

This clone has a handful of counts. DNA of the CDR3: TGTGCCAGCAGTGAAGTACGGGAGGGAGAGACCCAGTACTTC. It yields the protein CASSEVREGETQYF. The V and J genes are TRBV2 and TRBJ2-5; 8 nucleotides align to TRBD2. V lost 1 base to trimming and J lost 4 bases; unmatched junction nucleotides: 2. Looked up from germline, CDR1 is SNHLY and CDR2 is FYNNEI. This CDR3 spans 14 amino acids.

The V and J genes are TRBV18 and TRBJ1-4; D is uncertain. The germline CDR1 and CDR2 sequences are KGHSH and LQKENI. V was clipped by 3 bases and J by 7 bases, with 18 bases between them. This CDR3 comprises 16 residues. The DNA of the CDR3 is TGTGCCAGCTCACCCCCCGATGGGGAGGAAAGTGAAAAACTGTTTTTT. Residues: CASSPPDGEESEKLFF.

V gene TRBV6-7 combines with J gene TRBJ2-3; D is undetermined. TRBV6-7 is filed as an ORF, its function uncertain. The CDR3 spans 14 residues. Trimming took 6 bases from V and 0 from J, leaving 10 bases between them. CDR3 coding DNA: TGTGCCAGCAGCACCGAACAGAGCACAGATACGCAGTATTTT. Protein sequence: CASSTEQSTDTQYF.

The chain is built from TRBV27 and TRBJ2-7; TRBD1 aligns across 7 bases. Per the germline V gene, CDR1 is MNHEY and CDR2 is SMNVEV (reference sequence). The CDR3 contains 15 residues. The V gene end was trimmed by 8 bases and the J gene end by 2 bases; junction bases not matched to a gene: 12. CDR3 DNA: TGTGCCAGCCCCCCGGACAGGAGGAAAACCTACGAGCAGTACTTC. It yields the protein CASPPDRRKTYEQYF.

Details on this clone: The germline gene is not matched at one end of the junction; a read error may be the cause. The V and J genes are TRBV7-9 and TRBJ2-7, with D tentatively TRBD1 (7 bases). CDR1 is SEHNR, CDR2 FQNEAQ, per germline (reference sequence). The CDR3 has 16 residues. The CDR3 region has the DNA TGTTCCAGCAGCCCTCCGACAGGGAAAGGGGAGGACGAGCAGTACTTC. Protein product: CSSSPPTGKGEDEQYF.

The DNA for the CDR3 is TGTGCCAGCAGTCTATTACGGGACAGGGGCTCTCTAAACTATGGCTACACCTTC. It specifies CASSLLRDRGSLNYGYTF. The chain couples TRBV28 to TRBJ1-2, with 10 nucleotides matching TRBD1. The CDR3 totals 18 residues. With V trimmed by 5 bases and J by 2 bases, 14 bases remained unmatched. Germline assignment: CDR1 MDHEN and CDR2 SYDVKM.

This clone turned up a few times. The gene calls are TRBV5-5 and TRBJ1-5; D is perhaps TRBD1 (5 bases). The CDR3 is 15 amino acids. Trimming removed 3 bases at V and 4 bases at J, with 14 bases between. From germline, CDR1 is SGHKS and CDR2 YYEKEE (reference sequence). The CDR3 DNA sequence: TGTGCCAGCAGCTCTATACCTGGGGGGAATCAGCCCCAGCATTTT. This gives the protein CASSSIPGGNQPQHF.

The table lists this clone with a few counts. This rearrangement joins TRBV2 to TRBJ1-1; D perhaps matches TRBD1 (6 bases). This CDR3 region has 18 residues. Germline values: CDR1 SNHLY, CDR2 FYNNEI. Between the trimmed V and J ends, which lost 8 bases and 0 bases, there was a span of 25 bases. CDR3: CASGRGGTGGRMNTEAFF. CDR3 nucleotides: TGTGCCAGCGGCCGAGGGGGAACGGGTGGCAGGATGAACACTGAAGCTTTCTTT.

The chain combines TRBV10-3 with TRBJ1-2; 8 bases align to TRBD1. Germline values: CDR1 ENHRY, CDR2 SYGVKD. Trimming cost V 11 bases and J 4 bases; bases outside gene matches: 9. This CDR3 region has 13 residues. This chain's CDR3 is CAVGTGRAYGYTF. As DNA, the CDR3 is TGTGCCGTAGGGACAGGAAGGGCCTATGGCTACACCTTC.

The V and J genes are TRBV5-1 and TRBJ1-6; D might be TRBD1 (5 bases). The V and J ends lost 3 bases and 2 bases respectively, with 9 bases between them. The germline V gene encodes CDR1 SGHRS and CDR2 YFSETQ. CDR3 length equals 15 residues. As DNA, the CDR3 is TGCGCCAGCAGCTCCAAGGACACCTATAATTCACCCCTCCACTTT. It specifies CASSSKDTYNSPLHF.

The V and J genes are TRBV7-9 and TRBJ2-2; 8 bases fit TRBD2. J lost 4 bases, V lost 1 base, and 5 bases had no gene match. Germline V gene sequence: CDR1 SEHNR, CDR2 FQNEAQ (reference sequence). This CDR3 comprises 16 residues. The CDR3 loop reads CASSLGGLAGTGELFF. Here the CDR3 DNA reads TGTGCCAGCAGCTTAGGCGGACTAGCAGGCACCGGGGAGCTGTTTTTT.

The rearrangement links TRBV10-3 to TRBJ1-6; no clear D gene. The CDR3 loop spans 14 amino acids. V lost 2 bases and J 7 bases, leaving 9 bases between the germline ends. Per germline, CDR1 ENHRY and CDR2 SYGVKD. For the CDR3, the DNA is TGTGCCATCAGTGAGACAGAGAAAAATTCACCCCTCCACTTT. Encoded protein: CAISETEKNSPLHF.

This rearrangement joins TRBV5-1 to TRBJ1-1; 9 positions agree with TRBD1. The germline gives CDR1 SGHRS, CDR2 YFSETQ. With 7 bases clipped from V and 4 bases from J, the junction kept 8 bases outside the gene matches. There are 14 residues in the CDR3. The CDR3 DNA reads TGCGCCAGCTCCCAGGACAGGGGCGGCACTGAAGCTTTCTTT. This codes for CASSQDRGGTEAFF.

V and J are TRBV5-6 and TRBJ2-2, with 7 bases matching TRBD1. Germline assignment: CDR1 SGHDT and CDR2 YYEEEE. V dropped 3 bases and J dropped 4; count of bases not matched to a gene: 9. The length of the CDR3 is 16 residues. CDR3 nucleotide sequence: TGTGCCAGCAGCTCCACCGGGACAGAGATCACCGGGGAGCTGTTTTTT. Protein product: CASSSTGTEITGELFF.